Detailed here is one TCR beta chain. Its antigen is still unknown. Germline is not matched at one junction end, which may reflect a read error. Germline CDR1 and CDR2: LGHNA and YNFKEQ. CDR3 length: 17 amino acids. Using constant-segment primers, 5'RACE produced TCR alpha and TCR beta cDNA libraries carrying sample barcodes and UMIs. TCRdb fed the 5' RACE reads into MiXCR, producing one record per CDR3 protein. The sample contains a few hundred thousand distinct CDR3 sequences, roughly 21% of which appear only once. The data are from a study of T-cell memory formation after mild COVID-19. Study as a whole: TCR clusters showed largely donor specificity.

Study conclusions and caveats: Prior to infection, memory already included some responding clones, suggesting cross-reactive memory joined. A second wave of clones peaked on day 37, and their SARS-CoV-2 specificity went unconfirmed.

This clonotype was obtained from an adult woman who had mild COVID-19 (a few samples of this study predate the infection). Cell type and time point are not known. The chain employs TRBV4-2 and TRBJ2-5; 12 bases agree with TRBD2. Sample: PBMCs or a T cell subset sorted from them (not recorded which). CDR3: CDSSQVVTSGSQETQYF. In DNA form, the CDR3 reads TGTGACAGCAGCCAAGTGGTGACTAGCGGGAGTCAAGAGACCCAGTACTTC.